These 10 T cell receptor beta chains originate from one sample sequenced in a study of blood T cell repertoires in COVID-19. The data were produced by immunoSEQ multiplex PCR, yet TCRdb's version contains in-frame clones alone and is incomplete. The profile shows 150,000 or so clones, 84% of them singletons. The sequenced sample was PBMCs or T cells enriched from blood (not recorded which). The receptors here all came from a woman aged 45 to 65 who had been exposed to COVID-19.

The chain employs TRBV3-1 (or the pseudogene TRBV3-2) and TRBJ1-5; weak D call: TRBD1 (6 bases). The CDR3 is 14 amino acids. CDR1 and CDR2 (germline): LGHDT, YNNKEL (reference sequence). V was cut by 4 bases and J by 0 bases, with 7 bases left in between. The chain's CDR3 is CASSRGHSNQPQHF. CDR3 sequence (DNA): TGTGCCAGCAGCCGGGGGCATAGCAATCAGCCCCAGCATTTT.

This chain uses TRBV29-1 with TRBJ2-7, with 7 bases aligning to TRBD1. The CDR3 is made up of 12 amino acids. Trimming cost V 7 bases and J 3 bases; bases outside gene matches: 6. Germline CDR1 is SQVTM and CDR2 is ANQGSEA. CDR3 amino acids: CSAGQGVYEQYF. The CDR3 region has the DNA TGCAGCGCTGGCCAGGGGGTCTACGAGCAGTACTTC.

J is TRBJ1-4 and V is TRBV7-2, with D hard to call. Trimming removed 3 bases from V and 6 bases from J, with 14 bases in between. Germline loops: CDR1 SGHTA, CDR2 FQGNSA. This CDR3 spans 15 amino acids. CDR3 in DNA: TGTGCCAGCAGCTTGTCTTTTCGGGGTGATGAAAAACTGTTTTTT. Translation gives CASSLSFRGDEKLFF.

J is TRBJ2-7 and V is TRBV3-1 (or the pseudogene TRBV3-2), with TRBD1 as a possible D gene (6 bases). This CDR3 is built from 15 residues. Germline CDR1 and CDR2: LGHDT and YNNKEL (reference sequence). V gave up 1 base and J gave up 12 bases, with 22 bases separating them. The CDR3 DNA reads TGTGCCAGCAGCCAAGTCTCTTTCACAGGGCCTCAGGGGTACTTC. Protein product: CASSQVSFTGPQGYF.

The chain links TRBV11-2 to TRBJ2-2, with TRBD1 matching 8 bases. Trimming cost V 4 bases and J 0 bases; bases outside gene matches: 13. The CDR3 runs 19 residues. Germline CDR1 SGHAT, CDR2 FQNNGV. In DNA form, the CDR3 reads TGTGCCAGCAGCTCACTTCGTCTCGGACAGGGAACGAACACCGGGGAGCTGTTTTTT. The encoded protein is CASSSLRLGQGTNTGELFF.

CDR3: CASSPGANQPQHF. The DNA for the CDR3 is TGTGCCAGCAGCCCAGGGGCTAATCAGCCCCAGCATTTT. J is TRBJ1-5 and V is TRBV27; tentatively, D is TRBD1 (6 bases). Trimming removed 6 bases from V and 4 bases from J, with 10 bases in between. CDR1 is MNHEY and CDR2 is SMNVEV in the germline V gene (reference sequence). The CDR3 sequence is 13 residues long.

V is TRBV5-8 and J is TRBJ2-1; maybe TRBD2 (5 bases). This CDR3 is built from 13 residues. Trimming cost V 1 base and J 9 bases, with 11 bases left between them. Germline assignment: CDR1 SGHTS and CDR2 YDEGEE. DNA for the CDR3: TGTGCCAGCAGCTTGAGGCTAGCCATTGAGCAGTTCTTC. The encoded protein is CASSLRLAIEQFF.

The V and J genes are TRBV5-1 and TRBJ1-5, with a weak D call TRBD1 (5 bases). This CDR3 is 13 amino acids long. Germline values: CDR1 SGHRS, CDR2 YFSETQ. V lost 4 bases and J lost 11, with 16 bases in between. In nucleotides, the CDR3 is TGCGCCAGCAGCCCCGAGGGGAGGGCGGCCCAGCATTTT. Translated, it gives CASSPEGRAAQHF.

The chain carries TRBV7-9 and TRBJ2-3; D might be TRBD2 (7 bases). Germline values: CDR1 SEHNR, CDR2 FQNEAQ (reference sequence). This CDR3 comprises 14 residues. Trimming cost V 5 bases and J 10 bases, with 19 bases left between them. The CDR3 nucleotides are TGTGCCAGCAGCAGGACATCGGACAGCGGGGCGCAGTATTTT. This gives the protein CASSRTSDSGAQYF.

V and J are TRBV19 and TRBJ2-7; D gene uncertain. The germline gives CDR1 LNHDA, CDR2 SQIVND (reference sequence). V was shortened by 5 bases and J by 2 bases, with 10 bases between the two germline ends. CDR3 length: 13 residues. The CDR3 here is CASSAMGPYEQYF. The CDR3 DNA is TGTGCCAGTAGTGCAATGGGCCCCTACGAGCAGTACTTC.